This T cell receptor beta chain stems from a study of CD4 T cells in relation to SARS-CoV-2 and coronaviruses. Turning to this clone: What it binds is not known.

The CDR3 is 17 residues long. Germline trimming cut 4 bases from V and 1 base from J; bases unmatched to any gene: 7. Per the germline V gene, CDR1 is KGHDR and CDR2 is SFDVKD. Measured with immunoSEQ multiplex PCR; TCRdb has only the in-frame clones, and not every one. The sample consists of some 35,000 clones, less than 85% of them appearing once. V usage is TRBV24-1 and J usage is TRBJ2-1, with 9 bases aligning to TRBD2. Sequencing was performed on naive CD4+ T cells from PBMCs, cultured in vitro. The subset is: naive CD4+ T cells isolated by negative enrichment. The source is an adult with COVID-19. CDR3 sequence (DNA): TGTGCCACCAGTGACCTGGCTAGCGGGAAGTCCTACAATGAGCAGTTCTTC. Translation gives CATSDLASGKSYNEQFF.